Sequencing of this T cell receptor (beta chain) was carried out in a study of T cells in Graves' hyperthyroidism and ophthalmopathy. The CDR3 loop spans 16 amino acids. Germline V gives CDR1 KGHDR, CDR2 SFDVKD. After removal of 4 bases from V and 5 bases from J, the junction contained 10 bases not matched to a gene. This clonotype was observed many times. The target antigen is unknown. Study results and caveats: Classification by a 13 V-J model distinguished ophthalmopathy from stable hyperthyroidism.

TCR beta CDR3 regions were amplified from RNA. HTBI primers drove first-round RT-PCR of the TCR CDR3. From the multiplex PCR reads, TCRdb called clonotypes with MiXCR, one entry per CDR3 protein. The sample consists of about 50,000 distinct CDR3 sequences, around half of them appearing once. The receptor was isolated from a woman aged 30 to 39 with Graves' ophthalmopathy. The gene calls are TRBV24-1 and TRBJ2-3, with 8 bases identical to TRBD1. Input material: blood. DNA for the CDR3: TGTGCCACCAGTGACCCAGGACAGGGTTTCAGAGATACGCAGTATTTT. The encoded protein is CATSDPGQGFRDTQYF.